This TCR beta chain was sequenced during a study of blood T cells in healthy people across ages. A second about 7 to 11 cycle PCR used barcoded and J-beta primers. MiXCR, run by TCRdb on the 5' RACE reads, gives a single entry per CDR3 protein. The sample has 1.2 million to 1.5 million distinct CDR3 sequences; around 42% are singletons. Trimming removed 6 bases from V and 5 bases from J; junction bases left unmatched: 7. The length of the CDR3 is 13 residues. Germline values: CDR1 MDHEN, CDR2 SYDVKM. Material: blood. This clonotype was obtained from a woman younger than 35 in good health. The chain employs TRBV28 and TRBJ2-7; 7 nucleotides agree with TRBD2. The CDR3 protein is CASRETSFDEQYF. The CDR3 DNA reads TGTGCCAGCAGGGAGACTAGCTTCGACGAGCAGTACTTC.